This TCR beta chain was captured by sequencing in a study of blood T cell repertoires in COVID-19. Across the whole study: Material from acute and convalescent COVID-19 was sourced from the United States, Italy and Spain. PBMCs, B-cell-depleted T cells, or T cells provided the cDNA or gDNA that made up the material.

In the original processing: Nucleated cell counts were estimated from reference gene primer amplification. TCRdb's table, derived via immunoSEQ multiplex PCR, lists solely in-frame clones and lacks some. D and trimming were read from the DNA, whereas the V and J calls and clone size are those reported in that table. The sample shows about 220,000 clones, around 84% of them seen only once. V dropped 3 bases and J dropped 6 bases, with 13 bases sitting between them. The germline CDR1 and CDR2 sequences are MNHEY and SMNVEV (reference sequence). This CDR3 has 14 amino acids. Material for sequencing was peripheral blood. This rearrangement joins TRBV27 to TRBJ2-3; unclear D gene. The clonotype originates from a human donor in a cohort sampled during active COVID-19. CDR3 residues: CASSLLPFVDTQYF. The CDR3 bases are TGTGCCAGCAGTTTGCTACCATTTGTGGATACGCAGTATTTT.